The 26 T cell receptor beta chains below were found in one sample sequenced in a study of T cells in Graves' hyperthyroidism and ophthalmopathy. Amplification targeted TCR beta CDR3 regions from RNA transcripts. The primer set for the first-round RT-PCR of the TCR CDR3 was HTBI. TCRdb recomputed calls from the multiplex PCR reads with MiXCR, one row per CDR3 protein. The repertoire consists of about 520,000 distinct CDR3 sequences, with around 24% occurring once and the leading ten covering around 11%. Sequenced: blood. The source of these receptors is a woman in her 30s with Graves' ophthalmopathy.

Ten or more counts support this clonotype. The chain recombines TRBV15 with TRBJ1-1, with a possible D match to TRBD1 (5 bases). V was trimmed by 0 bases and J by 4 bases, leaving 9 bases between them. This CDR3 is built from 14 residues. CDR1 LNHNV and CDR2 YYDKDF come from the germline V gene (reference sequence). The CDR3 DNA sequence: TGTGCCACCAGCAGAGACAGGGCTGGCACTGAAGCTTTCTTT. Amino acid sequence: CATSRDRAGTEAFF.

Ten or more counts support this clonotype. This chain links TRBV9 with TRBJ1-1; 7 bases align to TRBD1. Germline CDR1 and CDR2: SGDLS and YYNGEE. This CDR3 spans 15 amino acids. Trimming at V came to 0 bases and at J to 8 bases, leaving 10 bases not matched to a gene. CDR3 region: CASSVAVTGVSEAFF. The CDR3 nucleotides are TGTGCCAGCAGCGTAGCGGTTACAGGGGTGTCCGAAGCTTTCTTT.

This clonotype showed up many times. CDR3 amino acids: CASRPTGGANTGELFF. CDR3 sequence (DNA): TGTGCCAGCAGACCTACAGGGGGAGCGAACACCGGGGAGCTGTTTTTT. The J gene is TRBJ2-2, the V gene TRBV12-3 or TRBV12-4, with 8 bases that match TRBD1. CDR3 size: 16 residues. J lost 0 bases, V lost 6 bases, and 6 bases had no gene match.

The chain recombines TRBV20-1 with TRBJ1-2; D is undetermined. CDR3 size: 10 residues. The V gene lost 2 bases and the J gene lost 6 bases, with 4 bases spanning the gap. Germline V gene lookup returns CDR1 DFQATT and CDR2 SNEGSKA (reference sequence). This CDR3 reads CSARRDGYTF. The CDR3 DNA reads TGCAGTGCTAGAAGGGATGGCTACACCTTC.

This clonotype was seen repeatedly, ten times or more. CDR3 coding DNA: TGTGCCAGCAGCCAAGGACAGGGCTACACCTTC. Its translation is CASSQGQGYTF. V and J are TRBV4-2 and TRBJ1-2, with D possibly TRBD1 on 5 matching bases. Trimming removed 1 base from V and 8 bases from J, with 5 bases in between. CDR1 and CDR2 from the germline V gene are LGHNA and YNFKEQ. The CDR3 covers 11 residues.

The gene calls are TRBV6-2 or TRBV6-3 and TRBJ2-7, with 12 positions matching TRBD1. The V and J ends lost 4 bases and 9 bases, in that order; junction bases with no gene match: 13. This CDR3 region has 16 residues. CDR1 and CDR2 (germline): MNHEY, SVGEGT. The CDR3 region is CASSSGQGAVLSGQYF. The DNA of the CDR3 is TGTGCCAGCAGTTCGGGACAGGGGGCCGTTCTATCGGGGCAGTACTTC.

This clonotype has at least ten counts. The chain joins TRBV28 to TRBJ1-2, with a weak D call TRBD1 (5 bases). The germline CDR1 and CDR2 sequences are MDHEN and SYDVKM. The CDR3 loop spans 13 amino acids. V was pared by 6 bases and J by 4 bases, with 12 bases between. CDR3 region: CASSQTVGYGYTF. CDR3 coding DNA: TGTGCCAGCAGCCAGACAGTCGGCTATGGCTACACCTTC.

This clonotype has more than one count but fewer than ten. CDR3 residues: CASGFAGNTEAFF. In DNA, the CDR3 is TGTGCTAGTGGTTTCGCAGGGAACACTGAAGCTTTCTTT. This rearrangement joins TRBV12-5 to TRBJ1-1; D unresolved. From germline, CDR1 is LGHNT and CDR2 FRNRAP. The CDR3 loop spans 13 amino acids. The V end was cut by 3 bases, the J end by 1 base, with 6 bases between.

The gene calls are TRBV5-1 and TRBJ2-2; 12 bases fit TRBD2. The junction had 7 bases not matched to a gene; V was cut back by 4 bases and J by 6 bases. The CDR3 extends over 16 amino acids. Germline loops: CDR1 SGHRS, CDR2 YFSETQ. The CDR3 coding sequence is TGCGCCAGCAGCACCCCGGGACTAGCGGGTTCCGGGGAGCTGTTTTTT. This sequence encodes CASSTPGLAGSGELFF.

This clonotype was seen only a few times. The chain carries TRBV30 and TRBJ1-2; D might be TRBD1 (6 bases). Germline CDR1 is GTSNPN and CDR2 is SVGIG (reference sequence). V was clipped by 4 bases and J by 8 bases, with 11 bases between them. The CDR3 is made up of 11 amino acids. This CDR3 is CAWTQGGGYTF. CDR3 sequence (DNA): TGTGCCTGGACACAGGGTGGGGGCTACACCTTC.

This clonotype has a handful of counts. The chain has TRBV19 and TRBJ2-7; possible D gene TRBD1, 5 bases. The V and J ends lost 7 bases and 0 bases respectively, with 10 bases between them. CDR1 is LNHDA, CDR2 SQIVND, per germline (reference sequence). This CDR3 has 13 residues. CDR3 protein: CASKGASSYEQYF. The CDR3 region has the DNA TGTGCCAGTAAAGGGGCCAGCTCCTACGAGCAGTACTTC.

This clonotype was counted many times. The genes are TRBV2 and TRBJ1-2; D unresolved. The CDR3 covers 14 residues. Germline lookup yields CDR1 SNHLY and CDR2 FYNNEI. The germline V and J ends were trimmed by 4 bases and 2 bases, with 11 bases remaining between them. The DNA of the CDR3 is TGTGCCAGCAGTGTGGGAGCGGTAAACTATGGCTACACCTTC. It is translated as CASSVGAVNYGYTF.

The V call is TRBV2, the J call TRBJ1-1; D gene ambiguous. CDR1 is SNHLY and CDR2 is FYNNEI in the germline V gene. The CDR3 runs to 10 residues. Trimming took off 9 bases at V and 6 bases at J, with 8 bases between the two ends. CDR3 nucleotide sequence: TGTGCCAGAGGGAAGGCTGAAGCTTTCTTT. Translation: CARGKAEAFF.

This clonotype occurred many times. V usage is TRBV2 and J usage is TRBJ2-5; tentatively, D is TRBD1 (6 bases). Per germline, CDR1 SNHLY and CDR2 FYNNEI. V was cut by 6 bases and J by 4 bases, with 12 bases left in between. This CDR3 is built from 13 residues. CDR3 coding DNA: TGTGCCAGCAGCAAGGGGGATAGAGAGACCCAGTACTTC. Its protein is CASSKGDRETQYF.

CDR3 sequence (DNA): TGTGCCAGCACCTTTACACAGGGTAGTGAGGAGACCCAGTACTTC. Its translation: CASTFTQGSEETQYF. The rearrangement links TRBV7-8 to TRBJ2-5; the D gene is possibly TRBD1 (6 bases). The CDR3 sequence is 15 residues long. The V gene's germline CDR1 is SGHVS and CDR2 FQNEAQ. V lost 7 bases and J lost 5, with 20 bases in between.

The CDR3 nucleotides read TGTGCCAGCAGTGACACCCGTAGGGGTTGGGAGACCCAGTACTTC. It encodes CASSDTRRGWETQYF. This rearrangement joins TRBV6-1 to TRBJ2-5, with TRBD1 as a possible D gene (5 bases). The CDR3 covers 15 residues. The germline V gene encodes CDR1 MNHNS and CDR2 SASEGT. V lost 3 bases to trimming and J lost 5 bases, with 16 bases between them.

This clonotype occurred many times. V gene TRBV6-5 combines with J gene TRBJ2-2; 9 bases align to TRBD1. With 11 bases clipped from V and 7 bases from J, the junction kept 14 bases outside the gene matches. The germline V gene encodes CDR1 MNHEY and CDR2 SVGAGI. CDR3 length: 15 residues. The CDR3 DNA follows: TGTGCCCGAAAGGGGACAGGGCTAGAGGTCGGGGAGCTGTTTTTT. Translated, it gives CARKGTGLEVGELFF.

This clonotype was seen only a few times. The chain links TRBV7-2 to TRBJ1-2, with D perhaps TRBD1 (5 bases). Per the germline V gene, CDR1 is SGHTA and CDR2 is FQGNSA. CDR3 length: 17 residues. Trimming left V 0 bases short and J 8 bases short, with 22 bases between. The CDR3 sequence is CASSLAPDPAGREGYTF. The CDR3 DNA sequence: TGTGCCAGCAGCTTAGCCCCTGACCCAGCAGGGAGAGAGGGCTACACCTTC.

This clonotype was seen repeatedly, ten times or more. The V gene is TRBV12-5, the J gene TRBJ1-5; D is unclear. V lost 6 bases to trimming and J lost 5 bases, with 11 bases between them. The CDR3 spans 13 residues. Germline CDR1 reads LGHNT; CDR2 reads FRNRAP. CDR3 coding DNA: TGTGCTAGTGGGAACCGGGCGGATCAGCCCCAGCATTTT. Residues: CASGNRADQPQHF.

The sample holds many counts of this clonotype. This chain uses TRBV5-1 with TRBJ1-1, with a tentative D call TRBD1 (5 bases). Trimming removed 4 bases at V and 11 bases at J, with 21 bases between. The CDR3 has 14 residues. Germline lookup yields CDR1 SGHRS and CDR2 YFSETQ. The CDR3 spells CASSSGDGLPGAFF. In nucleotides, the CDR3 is TGCGCCAGCAGCAGCGGGGACGGACTCCCTGGGGCTTTCTTT.

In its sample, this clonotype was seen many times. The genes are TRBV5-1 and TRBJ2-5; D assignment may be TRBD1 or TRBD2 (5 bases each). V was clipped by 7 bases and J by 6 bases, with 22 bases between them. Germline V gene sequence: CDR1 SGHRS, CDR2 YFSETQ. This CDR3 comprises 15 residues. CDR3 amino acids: CASDLEGISSQTQYF. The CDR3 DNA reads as TGCGCCAGCGACCTAGAGGGGATTTCTTCGCAGACCCAGTACTTC.

CDR3 nucleotide sequence: TGTGCCAGCAGTTTGTGGTTACAAGAGACCCAGTACTTC. Translating gives CASSLWLQETQYF. The chain uses TRBV27 and TRBJ2-5; D is unresolved. Trimming took 3 bases from V and 2 from J, leaving 7 bases between them. Germline CDR1 is MNHEY and CDR2 is SMNVEV (reference sequence). This CDR3 comprises 13 residues.

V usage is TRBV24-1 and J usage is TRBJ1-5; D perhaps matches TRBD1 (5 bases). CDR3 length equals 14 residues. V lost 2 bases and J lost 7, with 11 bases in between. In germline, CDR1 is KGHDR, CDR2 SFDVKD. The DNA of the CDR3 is TGTGCCACCAGTGATTCCACAGGTTACCAGCCCCAGCATTTT. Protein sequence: CATSDSTGYQPQHF.

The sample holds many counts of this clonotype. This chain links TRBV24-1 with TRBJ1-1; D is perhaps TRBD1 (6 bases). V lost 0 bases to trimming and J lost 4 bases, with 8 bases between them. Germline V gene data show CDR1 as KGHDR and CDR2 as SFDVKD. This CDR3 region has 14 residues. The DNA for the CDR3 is TGTGCCACCAGTGATTTGCAGGGGACCACTGAAGCTTTCTTT. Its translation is CATSDLQGTTEAFF.

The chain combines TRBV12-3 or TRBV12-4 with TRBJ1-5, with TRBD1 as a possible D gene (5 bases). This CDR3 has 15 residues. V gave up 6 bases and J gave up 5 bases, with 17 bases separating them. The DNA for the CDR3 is TGTGCCAGCAGCGGGGGACTTCTGAGGGATCAGCCCCAGCATTTT. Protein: CASSGGLLRDQPQHF.

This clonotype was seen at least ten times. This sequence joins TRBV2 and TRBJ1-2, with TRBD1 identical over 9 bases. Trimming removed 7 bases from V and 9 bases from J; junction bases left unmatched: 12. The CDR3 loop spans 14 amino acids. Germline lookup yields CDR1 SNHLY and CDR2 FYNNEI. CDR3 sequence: CASIQDRGLMSYTF. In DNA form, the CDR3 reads TGTGCCAGCATCCAGGACAGGGGTTTAATGAGCTACACCTTC.